This T cell receptor (beta chain) was identified in a study of shared clonotypes between healthy human individuals. Study information: Participating donors consisted of a couple of women and a few men aged 18 to 49. CD4 naive and memory got three plates each, CD8 naive two, CD8 memory one.

The CDR3 has 15 residues. Trimming at V came to 0 bases and at J to 3 bases, leaving 3 bases not matched to a gene. Germline V gene sequence: CDR1 KGHSH, CDR2 LQKENI. With respect to this clone: Its antigen is undetermined. Other DNA sequences in this sample translate to the same CDR3.

CD45RO-negative cells were positively selected for CCR7, leaving out terminally differentiated effector memory CD45RA+ cells. Once extracted for a subset, genomic DNA was divided evenly among several immunoSEQ plates. Sequencing was performed with immunoSEQ multiplex PCR; in TCRdb, only in-frame clones are kept and a portion is missing. This table holds around 2,000,000 clones, roughly 94% found once. Study-wide findings and caveats: Deeper or shallower sequencing was expected to change how clonotypes are shared among donors.

The clonotype was recovered from a man between 18 and 29 years old in good health. The genes are TRBV18 and TRBJ2-7; the match to TRBD2 covers 9 bases. The sample was naive CD8+ T cells sorted from blood. CDR3 residues: CASSPPGLADYEQYF. The DNA of the CDR3 is TGTGCCAGCTCACCACCGGGACTAGCAGACTACGAGCAGTACTTC. Full variable domain (missing parts from reference TRBV18 and TRBJ2-7): NAGVMQNPRHLVRRRGQEARLRCSPMKGHSHVYWYRQLPEEGLKFMVYLQKENIIDESGMPKERFSAEFPKEGPSILRIQQVVRGDSAAYFCASSPPGLADYEQYFGPGTRLTVT.